The entry below describes one T cell receptor (beta chain). CD4+ cells of roughly five patients were subjected to sorting into CD25+CD127- cells. These data are taken from a study of CD8+ T cells in alopecia areata. Extracted RNA was reverse transcribed into cDNA, the sequencing template. TCRdb keeps only in-frame clones here, not all; method: immunoSEQ multiplex PCR. The sample contains about 37,000 clones, around 50% of which appear only once. The CDR3 totals 13 residues. Germline values: CDR1 SGHTA, CDR2 FQGNSA. The V segment lost 5 bases and the J segment 2 bases; nucleotides outside the gene matches: 2.

Sequencing was done on a sample of CD4+ Tregs sorted from blood. The rearrangement uses TRBV7-2 and TRBJ1-2; 7 bases are shared with TRBD1. The sequence was obtained from a human donor with alopecia areata. CDR3 region: CASSPGQNYGYTF. CDR3 in DNA: TGTGCCAGCAGCCCGGGACAGAACTATGGCTACACCTTC.